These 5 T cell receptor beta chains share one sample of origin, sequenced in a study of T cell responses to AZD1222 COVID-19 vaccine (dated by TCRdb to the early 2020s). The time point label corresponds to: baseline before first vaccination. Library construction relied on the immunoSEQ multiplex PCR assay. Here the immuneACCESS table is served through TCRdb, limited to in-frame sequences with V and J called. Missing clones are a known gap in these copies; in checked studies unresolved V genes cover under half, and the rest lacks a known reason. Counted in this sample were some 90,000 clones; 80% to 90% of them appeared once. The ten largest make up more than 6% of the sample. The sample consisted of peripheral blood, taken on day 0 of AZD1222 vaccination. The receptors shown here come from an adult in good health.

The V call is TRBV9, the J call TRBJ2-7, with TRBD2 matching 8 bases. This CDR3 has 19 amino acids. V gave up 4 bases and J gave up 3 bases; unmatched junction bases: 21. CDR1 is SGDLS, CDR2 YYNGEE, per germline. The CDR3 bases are TGTGCCAGCAGCCCTAAACCTGTAGGCCCGGGGGGGGTTGGCTACGAGCAGTACTTC. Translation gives CASSPKPVGPGGVGYEQYF.

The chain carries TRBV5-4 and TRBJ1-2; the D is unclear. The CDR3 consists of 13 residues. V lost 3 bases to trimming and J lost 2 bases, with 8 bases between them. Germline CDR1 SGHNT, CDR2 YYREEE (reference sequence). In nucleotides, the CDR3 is TGTGCCAGCAGCTCGCGGGCCAACTATGGCTACACCTTC. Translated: CASSSRANYGYTF.

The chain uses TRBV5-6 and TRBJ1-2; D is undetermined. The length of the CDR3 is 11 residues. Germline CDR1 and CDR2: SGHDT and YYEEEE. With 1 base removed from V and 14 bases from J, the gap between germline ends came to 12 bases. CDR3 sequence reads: CASSLSWLRTF. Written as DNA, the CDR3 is TGTGCCAGCAGCTTGAGTTGGCTGAGGACCTTC.

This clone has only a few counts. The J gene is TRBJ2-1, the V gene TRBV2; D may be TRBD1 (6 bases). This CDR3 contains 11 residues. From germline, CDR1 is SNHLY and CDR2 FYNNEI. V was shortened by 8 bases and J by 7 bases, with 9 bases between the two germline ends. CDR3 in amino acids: CASLRGNEQFF. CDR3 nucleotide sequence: TGTGCCAGCCTAAGGGGGAATGAGCAGTTCTTC.

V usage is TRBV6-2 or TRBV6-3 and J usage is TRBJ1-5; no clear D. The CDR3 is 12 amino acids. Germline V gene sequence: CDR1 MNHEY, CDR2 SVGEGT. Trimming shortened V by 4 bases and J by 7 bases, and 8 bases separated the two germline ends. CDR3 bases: TGTGCCAGCAGTTCCGTATTGCAGCCCCAGCATTTT. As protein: CASSSVLQPQHF.